This is a list of T cell receptor beta chains from one sample in a study of cytomegalovirus exposure and HLA in healthy donors. Profiled with immunoSEQ multiplex PCR; TCRdb holds only in-frame clones, not every one. Here the sample spans around 200,000 clones, about 81% being singletons. What was sequenced was PBMCs. These receptor sequences come from a woman in her thirties in good health and CMV-seronegative. Each CDR3 is given with its conserved first and last residue. The order of the fields is V gene, D gene, CDR3 protein. A D gene is named only where the DNA matches it firmly.

TRBV28,NA,CASSRGSSVWQAPKVEQFF
TRBV4-1,NA,CASSQGAAPAFF
TRBV5-1,TRBD1,CASSSGTGTNYGYTF
TRBV5-6,NA,CASSLVGRGVDEQFF
TRBV5-1,TRBD1,CASSLSQGVTEAFF
TRBV5-1,NA,CASSLQGSETQYF
TRBV5-1,NA,CASSPRDFLYEQYF
TRBV27,TRBD2,CASSSYPGGPGGEQYF
TRBV18,TRBD1,CASSPPGTGWGTEAFF
TRBV9,TRBD1,CASSPLDRALTLHF
TRBV10-3,TRBD1,CAISETGGRTEAFF
TRBV18,TRBD1,CASSPRGLGTGELFF
TRBV14,NA,CATARGRNTEAFF
TRBV5-6,NA,CASSFPSTKNTEAFF
TRBV5-1,TRBD1,CASSERDRQETQYF
TRBV30,TRBD1,CAWSPGTGVHEQYF
TRBV7-3,TRBD1,CASSLRGTGVYNEQFF
TRBV9,TRBD1,CASSRAGGGNEQFF
TRBV5-1,TRBD2,CASSPETGTSGRREQYF
TRBV9,TRBD2,CASSPVPSGYTGELFF
TRBV7-2,TRBD2,CASSEPGGTSSYEQYF
TRBV18,NA,CASLPTSTGELFF
TRBV4-1,NA,CASSQERRAGLALYEQYF
TRBV28,NA,CASSFPSGYGYGYTF
TRBV9,TRBD1,CASSGDRLLPFSYNEQFF
TRBV23-1,NA,CASSRMTATNEKLFF
TRBV6-1,NA,CASSVAPVNQPQHF
TRBV5-8,TRBD1,CASSPYRGLLTGELFF
TRBV28,NA,CASSNPSLQNTEAFF
TRBV6-1,TRBD2,CASRTSGVYNEQFF
TRBV29-1,NA,CSAGQSDGYTF
TRBV16,NA,CASSLQNTGELFF
TRBV5-1,NA,CASSLGGARGETQYF
TRBV14,NA,CASSPHRDTEAFF
TRBV30,TRBD1,CAWSVTGTARNYGYTF
TRBV2,NA,CASVGSAETQYF
TRBV2,NA,CASSRQGLDQPQHF
TRBV7-3,TRBD2,CASSSSGGISTDTQYF